This T cell receptor beta chain was observed in a study of molecular identifiers for immune sequencing clone quantification. Study as a whole: Naive CD8 cell RNA, from approximately 20,000 or 100,000 cells, was split five ways in replicates, with four sequenced.

The CDR3 loop spans 14 amino acids. V shed 8 bases and J shed 4 bases, with 14 bases lying between them. The germline V gene has CDR1 SNHLY and CDR2 FYNNEI. TCRdb reprocessed the PCR reads via MiXCR and lists one record per CDR3 protein. The table has about 97,000 distinct CDR3 sequences, 30% to 45% seen once. V usage is TRBV2 and J usage is TRBJ1-4; tentative D call: TRBD1 (5 bases). Input material: naive CD8+ T cells from blood, with Jurkat cell RNA spiked in. Subset described: FACS-sorted CD8+CD4-CCR7+CD45RA+ naive T cells. This TCR derives from a human donor in good health. Some libraries in this study had Jurkat cell RNA spiked in. The CDR3 coding sequence is TGTGCCAGCTCAACGGGACGGCATAATGAAAAACTGTTTTTT. Residues: CASSTGRHNEKLFF.